The 31 T cell receptor beta chains listed next were all sequenced from one sample in a study of beta chain features in type 1 diabetes. Reverse transcription of all isolated RNA meant that expressed TCRB transcripts were sequenced. The table came from immunoSEQ multiplex PCR; TCRdb's copy has only in-frame clones and leaves some out. The sample lists fewer than 650,000 clones, around 15% seen once, with around 0.1% in the top ten. Sequenced material: naive CD4+ T cells from blood. The source is a young man in good health.

This clone was detected only a few times. This sequence joins TRBV10-3 and TRBJ2-1; 13 bases are a match to TRBD2. The germline gives CDR1 ENHRY, CDR2 SYGVKD. Trimming cost V 7 bases and J 7 bases; bases outside gene matches: 13. The length of the CDR3 is 17 residues. The CDR3 protein is CAITSGTSGTFINEQFF. DNA of the CDR3: TGTGCCATCACCTCAGGGACTAGCGGGACGTTTATTAATGAGCAGTTCTTC.

The J gene is TRBJ2-2, the V gene TRBV7-9, with 7 bases aligning to TRBD2. The V segment lost 5 bases and the J segment 4 bases; nucleotides outside the gene matches: 10. The CDR3 spans 16 residues. From germline, CDR1 is SEHNR and CDR2 FQNEAQ (reference sequence). The CDR3 nucleotides read TGTGCCAGCAGCCCCGGGTGGCGGGAGAGCACCGGGGAGCTGTTTTTT. This codes for CASSPGWRESTGELFF.

This clone was seen more than once but under ten times. The chain links TRBV7-6 to TRBJ1-2; 7 bases are shared with TRBD1. The CDR3 loop spans 17 amino acids. The V gene's germline CDR1 is SGHVS and CDR2 FNYEAQ. V lost 3 bases, J lost 0 bases, and 10 bases stayed unmatched. CDR3 sequence reads: CASSFSVYRGPNYGYTF. The CDR3 DNA sequence: TGTGCCAGCAGCTTTTCTGTGTACAGGGGACCTAACTATGGCTACACCTTC.

This clone was observed a handful of times. The chain combines TRBV7-2 with TRBJ1-1, with D unresolved. The germline CDR1 and CDR2 sequences are SGHTA and FQGNSA. The CDR3 covers 15 residues. V dropped 1 base and J dropped 1 base, with 10 bases sitting between them. For the CDR3, the DNA is TGTGCCAGCAGCTTAGTGACCACGGCGAACACTGAAGCTTTCTTT. Translated, it gives CASSLVTTANTEAFF.

This clone was observed a few times. This chain connects TRBV29-1 to TRBJ1-5; D perhaps matches TRBD1 (6 bases). The CDR3 runs 15 residues. Germline CDR1 reads SQVTM; CDR2 reads ANQGSEA. The ends were cut back, 4 bases at V and 2 bases at J, with 15 bases in the middle. The CDR3 region has the DNA TGCAGCGTTGTGATAGCGGACAGTGGCAATCAGCCCCAGCATTTT. Translated: CSVVIADSGNQPQHF.

Comments on this clone: Other DNA sequences in the same sample also yield this CDR3. The J gene is TRBJ2-5, the V gene TRBV30; 12 bases map to TRBD1. This CDR3 is built from 16 residues. Germline V gene lookup returns CDR1 GTSNPN and CDR2 SVGIG (reference sequence). With 3 bases clipped from V and 3 bases from J, the junction kept 8 bases outside the gene matches. The CDR3 loop is CAWSRGTGGPKETQYF. CDR3 in DNA: TGTGCCTGGAGCCGTGGGACAGGGGGCCCCAAAGAGACCCAGTACTTC.

V gene TRBV6-5 combines with J gene TRBJ1-2, with D possibly matching TRBD1 (5 bases). CDR3 length equals 13 residues. Germline loops: CDR1 MNHEY, CDR2 SVGAGI. V shed 4 bases and J shed 3 bases, with 9 bases lying between them. The CDR3 region is CASSSGQHYGYTF. The CDR3 DNA reads TGTGCCAGCAGTTCGGGGCAGCACTATGGCTACACCTTC.

This clone was counted only a few times. The J gene is TRBJ2-7, the V gene TRBV20-1; D perhaps matches TRBD1 (5 bases). The CDR3 length is 11 residues. Trimming removed 5 bases from V and 6 bases from J, with 11 bases in between. Germline loops: CDR1 DFQATT, CDR2 SNEGSKA (reference sequence). The CDR3 DNA follows: TGCAGTGCTCTTAGGGGTAGCGAGCAGTACTTC. Amino acid sequence: CSALRGSEQYF.

This rearrangement joins TRBV20-1 to TRBJ2-3; the D is unclear. CDR1 and CDR2 (germline): DFQATT, SNEGSKA (reference sequence). This CDR3 has 11 amino acids. V was clipped by 6 bases and J by 11 bases, with 15 bases between them. As DNA, the CDR3 is TGCAGTGCCCGAATCTTGTCTTTGCAGTATTTT. Its translation: CSARILSLQYF.

With respect to this clone: The same CDR3 is also encoded by other DNA sequences in this sample. This chain joins TRBV9 and TRBJ2-2; 9 nucleotides agree with TRBD2. CDR3 length equals 15 residues. In germline, CDR1 is SGDLS, CDR2 YYNGEE. The J segment lost 5 bases and the V segment lost 0 bases, leaving 2 bases of the junction unmatched. This CDR3 reads CASSVGLAGTGELFF. The CDR3 DNA reads as TGTGCCAGCAGCGTAGGTCTAGCGGGGACCGGGGAGCTGTTTTTT.

The chain uses TRBV18 and TRBJ1-1, with a possible D match to TRBD1 (6 bases). V lost 8 bases and J 1 base, leaving 11 bases between the germline ends. This CDR3 is 13 amino acids long. Germline assignment: CDR1 KGHSH and CDR2 LQKENI. CDR3 bases: TGTGCCAGCACCCCACAGGGGAACACTGAAGCTTTCTTT. It codes for CASTPQGNTEAFF. The entire variable domain, with the rest obtained from reference TRBV18 and TRBJ1-1, is as follows: NAGVMQNPRHLVRRRGQEARLRCSPMKGHSHVYWYRQLPEEGLKFMVYLQKENIIDESGMPKERFSAEFPKEGPSILRIQQVVRGDSAAYFCASTPQGNTEAFFGQGTRLTVV.

Points on this clone: Other nucleotide sequences from this sample produce the same CDR3. This sequence joins TRBV28 and TRBJ2-6; D not certain. Germline V gene lookup returns CDR1 MDHEN and CDR2 SYDVKM. V was cut by 9 bases and J by 0 bases, with 6 bases left in between. The CDR3 covers 13 residues. The CDR3: CASRYSGANVLTF. DNA for the CDR3: TGTGCCAGTAGGTACTCTGGGGCCAACGTCCTGACTTTC.

This clone has more than one count but fewer than ten. The genes are TRBV7-3 and TRBJ2-7, with D perhaps being TRBD1 or TRBD2 (6 bases each). The V and J ends lost 5 bases and 3 bases respectively, with 20 bases between them. This CDR3 region has 16 residues. In germline, CDR1 is SGHTA, CDR2 FQGTGA. CDR3 nucleotide sequence: TGTGCCAGCAGCCCCACGGGCGCCGGGGGCCTCTACGAGCAGTACTTC. Protein sequence: CASSPTGAGGLYEQYF.

The chain is built from TRBV4-3 and TRBJ2-7; D unclear. The CDR3 has 14 amino acids. Germline CDR1 reads LGHNA; CDR2 reads YSLEER. The germline V and J ends were trimmed by 4 bases and 1 base, with 11 bases remaining between them. The CDR3 DNA sequence: TGCGCCAGCAGCCCCCTAACAGCTTCCTACGAGCAGTACTTC. Translation gives CASSPLTASYEQYF.

Regarding this clone: This CDR3 is also generated by other DNA sequences in the sample. The chain employs TRBV7-9 and TRBJ1-1; D is unclear. Trimming took off 1 base at V and 0 bases at J, with 6 bases between the two ends. Germline V lookup: CDR1 SEHNR, CDR2 FQNEAQ (reference sequence). The CDR3 runs 14 residues. The CDR3 reads CASSLGGLNTEAFF. The CDR3 DNA reads TGTGCCAGCAGCTTAGGGGGTTTGAACACTGAAGCTTTCTTT.

The rearrangement joins TRBV11-2 to TRBJ2-7, with 9 bases matching TRBD1. The CDR3 loop spans 18 amino acids. Germline lookup yields CDR1 SGHAT and CDR2 FQNNGV. J gave up 0 bases and V 1 base, and 10 bases lay outside the gene matches. CDR3 residues: CASSLGTGALSSSYEQYF. CDR3 DNA: TGTGCCAGCAGCTTAGGGACAGGGGCTCTTTCAAGCTCCTACGAGCAGTACTTC.

The sample holds a few counts of this clone. The rearrangement joins TRBV4-2 to TRBJ1-2, with unresolved D. The CDR3 has 14 residues. Trimming pared 0 bases from V and 6 bases from J, leaving 11 bases between. The V gene's germline CDR1 is LGHNA and CDR2 YNFKEQ. The CDR3 region is CASSQDPQLNGYTF. CDR3 in DNA: TGTGCCAGCAGCCAAGATCCACAGCTTAATGGCTACACCTTC.

The chain is built from TRBV6-5 and TRBJ2-6; no clear D gene. This CDR3 has 15 amino acids. With 2 bases removed from V and 1 base from J, the gap between germline ends came to 6 bases. Germline V gene data show CDR1 as MNHEY and CDR2 as SVGAGI. CDR3 region: CASSYGGSGANVLTF. The CDR3 DNA reads TGTGCCAGCAGTTACGGCGGTTCTGGGGCCAACGTCCTGACTTTC.

The chain carries TRBV5-1 and TRBJ2-1; TRBD1 or TRBD2 may be the D gene (5 bases each). CDR3 size: 15 residues. V was clipped by 4 bases and J by 0 bases, with 11 bases between them. Germline values: CDR1 SGHRS, CDR2 YFSETQ. CDR3: CASSTGQLSYNEQFF. CDR3 nucleotides: TGCGCCAGCAGCACGGGGCAGCTCTCCTACAATGAGCAGTTCTTC.

The chain links TRBV20-1 to TRBJ2-1; TRBD2 agrees at 7 bases. CDR1 DFQATT and CDR2 SNEGSKA come from the germline V gene (reference sequence). V trimming: 0 bases; J trimming: 14 bases; junction bases outside the gene matches: 4. The CDR3 is made up of 11 amino acids. The CDR3 is CSAREWTSEFF. In DNA, the CDR3 is TGCAGTGCTAGAGAGTGGACTAGTGAGTTCTTC.

This clone was found a few times. V usage is TRBV30 and J usage is TRBJ2-4; a possible D gene is TRBD2 (6 bases). Germline V gene sequence: CDR1 GTSNPN, CDR2 SVGIG (reference sequence). The CDR3 consists of 13 residues. V lost 1 base and J lost 9, with 13 bases in between. This CDR3 reads CAWSAIRGGIQYF. In nucleotides, the CDR3 is TGTGCCTGGAGTGCGATCCGGGGAGGCATTCAGTACTTC.

The chain employs TRBV4-3 and TRBJ1-1; D is unclear. V lost 1 base, J lost 0 bases, and 12 bases lay in between. The germline gives CDR1 LGHNA, CDR2 YSLEER. This CDR3 is 16 amino acids long. This chain's CDR3 is CASSQVGRRMNTEAFF. The CDR3 DNA follows: TGCGCCAGCAGCCAAGTGGGTCGAAGAATGAACACTGAAGCTTTCTTT.

This clone was counted between two and nine times. The CDR3 coding sequence is TGTGCCAGCATGGTTGGACAGGGGAACACCGGGGAGCTGTTTTTT. Its translation: CASMVGQGNTGELFF. The chain employs TRBV28 and TRBJ2-2; TRBD1 matches 8 bases. Germline CDR1 is MDHEN and CDR2 is SYDVKM. This CDR3 comprises 15 residues. V shed 7 bases, J shed 1 base, and the junction held 5 bases outside the gene matches.

The gene calls are TRBV28 and TRBJ1-3; D may be TRBD1 (5 bases). Germline V gene sequence: CDR1 MDHEN, CDR2 SYDVKM. The CDR3 totals 16 residues. V shed 6 bases and J shed 2 bases, with 17 bases lying between them. CDR3 amino acids: CASRLSRQLAGNTIYF. DNA of the CDR3: TGTGCCAGCAGATTGTCTCGACAGTTAGCTGGAAACACCATATATTTT. The entire variable domain, with the rest obtained from reference TRBV28 and TRBJ1-3, is as follows: DVKVTQSSRYLVKRTGEKVFLECVQDMDHENMFWYRQDPGLGLRLIYFSYDVKMKEKGDIPEGYSVSREKKERFSLILESASTNQTSMYLCASRLSRQLAGNTIYFGEGSWLTVV.

This rearrangement joins TRBV7-3 to TRBJ1-6; no reliable D call. Germline CDR1 and CDR2: SGHTA and FQGTGA. This CDR3 is 15 amino acids long. Deletions cut 1 base from V and 3 bases from J, with 7 bases between. The CDR3: CASSLRANYNSPLHF. The CDR3, as DNA: TGTGCCAGCAGCTTAAGGGCGAACTATAATTCACCCCTCCACTTT.

The chain is built from TRBV4-3 and TRBJ2-3, with D tentatively TRBD2 (5 bases). V was clipped by 4 bases and J by 2 bases, with 7 bases between them. The length of the CDR3 is 13 residues. CDR1 is LGHNA and CDR2 is YSLEER in the germline V gene. The CDR3 region is CASSPRDTDTQYF. The CDR3, as DNA: TGCGCCAGCAGCCCTCGGGACACAGATACGCAGTATTTT.

The V and J genes are TRBV7-6 and TRBJ2-7; D gene uncertain. In germline, CDR1 is SGHVS, CDR2 FNYEAQ. The V end lost 4 bases, the J end lost 1 base, and 17 bases lay between the germline ends. This CDR3 spans 16 amino acids. The CDR3 bases are TGTGCCAGCAGCTCCCTCATTGACCCTCCTTCCTACGAGCAGTACTTC. It codes for CASSSLIDPPSYEQYF.

The chain recombines TRBV11-2 with TRBJ1-4; D call uncertain. Germline V gives CDR1 SGHAT, CDR2 FQNNGV. CDR3 length: 13 amino acids. V was shortened by 6 bases and J by 8 bases, with 13 bases between the two germline ends. The CDR3, as DNA: TGTGCCAGCAGAGTCCCTTTACAGGAAAAACTGTTTTTT. This translates into CASRVPLQEKLFF.

This clone has only a few counts. The V call is TRBV27, the J call TRBJ1-1; D unresolved. The germline V gene encodes CDR1 MNHEY and CDR2 SMNVEV (reference sequence). This CDR3 has 15 amino acids. The V gene lost 0 bases and the J gene lost 0 bases, with 8 bases spanning the gap. The DNA for the CDR3 is TGTGCCAGCAGTTTATCTGGGGTACTGAACACTGAAGCTTTCTTT. It translates to CASSLSGVLNTEAFF.

This clone was seen a few times. The chain has TRBV6-5 and TRBJ1-5; 9 nucleotides match TRBD1. V was clipped by 7 bases and J by 2 bases; unmatched bases: 6. CDR3 length equals 15 residues. Germline V lookup: CDR1 MNHEY, CDR2 SVGAGI. CDR3 residues: CASKTGGAGNQPQHF. CDR3 bases: TGTGCCAGCAAAACAGGGGGCGCGGGCAATCAGCCCCAGCATTTT.

This clone has just a few counts. V and J are TRBV19 and TRBJ1-1, with TRBD1 matching over 9 bases. This CDR3 region has 17 residues. Unmatched junction bases numbered 8, after V lost 3 bases and J lost 0 bases. Germline V gives CDR1 LNHDA, CDR2 SQIVND (reference sequence). In DNA, the CDR3 is TGTGCCAGTAGTATTCCGACAGGGGGAAGGCTGAACACTGAAGCTTTCTTT. Amino acid sequence: CASSIPTGGRLNTEAFF.